This T cell receptor beta chain is drawn from a study of cytomegalovirus exposure and HLA in healthy donors. Points from the study as a whole: A later analysis found most CMV-associated TCR beta chains apparently HLA-restricted. Later analysis identified several of the most significant clusters that appeared linked to common viral pathogens. Because they were indistinguishable, some V segments, including TRBV6-2 and TRBV6-3, were excluded.

Germline V gene sequence: CDR1 MNHNS, CDR2 SASEGT. V was shortened by 4 bases and J by 7 bases, with 13 bases between the two germline ends. CDR3 length: 14 amino acids. The PCR had 60 Vbeta and 13 Jbeta primers. The data were produced by immunoSEQ multiplex PCR, yet TCRdb's version contains in-frame clones alone and is incomplete. This sample yields 75,000 to 100,000 clones, of which 65% to 85% are seen a single time; approximately 14% belongs to the top ten. In the case of this clone: The antigen is unknown.

The receptor comes from a woman in her seventies in good health and CMV-seropositive. Source material: PBMCs. The chain employs TRBV6-1 and TRBJ1-4, with D perhaps TRBD1 (6 bases). The CDR3 sequence is CASSAGDIGEKLFF. As DNA, the CDR3 is TGTGCCAGCAGTGCAGGGGATATTGGTGAAAAACTGTTTTTT.